Listed here are 21 T cell receptor beta chains from one sample, sequenced in a study of CD8 T cells in ankylosing spondylitis. TCRdb re-called the 5' RACE reads through MiXCR, storing one row per CDR3 protein. This sample carries approximately 100,000 distinct CDR3 sequences, about 8.5% of them seen once, and the ten largest clones take 9.5% to 10%. The specimen sequenced was blood, either unsorted or a sorted T cell fraction (not recorded which). The receptors stem from a male donor with ankylosing spondylitis or in good health (not recorded which).

The sample holds many counts of this clonotype. The chain couples TRBV6-2 or TRBV6-3 to TRBJ2-1, with D hard to call. V shed 0 bases and J shed 0 bases, with 12 bases lying between them. CDR1 and CDR2 from the germline V gene are MNHEY and SVGEGT. The CDR3 loop spans 17 amino acids. The CDR3 is CASSYSTRESSYNEQFF. The DNA of the CDR3 is TGTGCCAGCAGTTACTCTACTCGTGAAAGCTCCTACAATGAGCAGTTCTTC.

This sequence joins TRBV4-3 and TRBJ2-3, with D maybe TRBD2 (7 bases). Between the trimmed V and J ends, which lost 1 base and 0 bases, there was a span of 11 bases. The CDR3 runs to 16 residues. The V gene's germline CDR1 is LGHNA and CDR2 YSLEER. The CDR3 nucleotides are TGCGCCAGCAGCCAAGCGGGGGGCTTTAGCACAGATACGCAGTATTTT. Its translation is CASSQAGGFSTDTQYF.

This clonotype was seen more than once but under ten times. The genes are TRBV20-1 and TRBJ2-3, with 9 positions matching TRBD2. The ends lost 3 bases at V and 2 bases at J; junction bases unmatched: 6. This CDR3 has 15 residues. In germline, CDR1 is DFQATT, CDR2 SNEGSKA (reference sequence). The CDR3 is CSASLAGGITDTQYF. The CDR3 DNA reads TGCAGTGCTAGTTTGGCGGGAGGGATCACAGATACGCAGTATTTT.

This clonotype was seen ten or more times. Here the CDR3 reads CASSQDGGARGYTF. Written as DNA, the CDR3 is TGTGCCAGCAGCCAAGATGGGGGCGCGCGGGGCTACACCTTC. The chain uses TRBV4-2 and TRBJ1-2, with a tentative D call TRBD1 (6 bases). CDR3 length equals 14 residues. V was trimmed by 0 bases and J by 8 bases, leaving 13 bases between them. Germline V gene lookup returns CDR1 LGHNA and CDR2 YNFKEQ.

This clonotype has a count of ten or more. The chain joins TRBV20-1 to TRBJ2-2; the D gene could be TRBD1 or TRBD2 (5 bases each). Trimming removed 6 bases at V and 1 base at J, with 12 bases between. This CDR3 comprises 14 residues. Germline CDR1 is DFQATT and CDR2 is SNEGSKA (reference sequence). CDR3 bases: TGCAGTGCGCTGGGACCGGAGAACACCGGGGAGCTGTTTTTT. It codes for CSALGPENTGELFF.

Ten or more counts support this clonotype. The chain uses TRBV7-2 and TRBJ1-2; TRBD1 might be the D (5 bases). The CDR3 runs to 15 residues. V shed 4 bases and J shed 4 bases, with 16 bases lying between them. The germline V gene encodes CDR1 SGHTA and CDR2 FQGNSA. The CDR3 coding sequence is TGTGCCAGCAGCTCAAGCGGGACTTCCATCTATGGCTACACCTTC. It specifies CASSSSGTSIYGYTF.

This clonotype was picked up many times. V gene TRBV29-1 combines with J gene TRBJ2-5, with 11 bases lining up with TRBD2. Germline trimming cut 4 bases from V and 2 bases from J; bases unmatched to any gene: 3. The CDR3 runs 14 residues. Germline loops: CDR1 SQVTM, CDR2 ANQGSEA. The CDR3 protein is CSVGGLAVQETQYF. The CDR3 nucleotides are TGCAGCGTTGGGGGACTAGCGGTTCAAGAGACCCAGTACTTC.

In this sample, this clonotype turned up a few times. V and J are TRBV20-1 and TRBJ2-5; 8 bases match TRBD2. Trimming cost V 0 bases and J 0 bases; bases outside gene matches: 6. The CDR3 totals 16 residues. Germline V gene data show CDR1 as DFQATT and CDR2 as SNEGSKA (reference sequence). The chain's CDR3 is CSARDLGLGHQETQYF. CDR3 DNA: TGCAGTGCTAGAGACCTGGGACTAGGACACCAAGAGACCCAGTACTTC.

This clonotype was detected a few times. The genes are TRBV7-2 and TRBJ1-4, with D tentatively TRBD1 (6 bases). Trimming shortened V by 3 bases and J by 2 bases, and 7 bases separated the two germline ends. Germline-derived CDR1 and CDR2 are SGHTA and FQGNSA. The CDR3 sequence is 14 residues long. CDR3 nucleotides: TGTGCCAGCAGCTTCAGGGGTACTAATGAAAAACTGTTTTTT. It is translated as CASSFRGTNEKLFF.

This clonotype was seen many times. V gene TRBV7-2 combines with J gene TRBJ1-5, with D tentatively TRBD1 (5 bases). Germline values: CDR1 SGHTA, CDR2 FQGNSA. The CDR3 length is 14 residues. Trimming left V 5 bases short and J 0 bases short, with 8 bases between. CDR3 bases: TGTGCCAGCAGCCAGGGTTTTAGCAATCAGCCCCAGCATTTT. This translates into CASSQGFSNQPQHF.

Written as DNA, the CDR3 is TGTGCCAGCAGCCAAAGGGACAGGGGGTTCAATGAGCAGTTCTTC. It is translated as CASSQRDRGFNEQFF. This sequence joins TRBV6-4 and TRBJ2-1, with TRBD1 matching 11 bases. With V trimmed by 6 bases and J by 6 bases, 7 bases remained unmatched. Germline CDR1 is MRHNA and CDR2 is SNTAGT. CDR3 length equals 15 residues.

V is TRBV5-6 and J is TRBJ2-7; D is perhaps TRBD1 or TRBD2 (7 bases each). Germline V gene lookup returns CDR1 SGHDT and CDR2 YYEEEE. This CDR3 contains 15 residues. Between the trimmed V and J ends, which lost 3 bases and 6 bases, there was a span of 19 bases. CDR3 nucleotide sequence: TGTGCCAGCAGCTCCGGGGGGCAGGGGGGGTTCGAGCAGTACTTC. Translated: CASSSGGQGGFEQYF.

This clonotype was picked up many times. The J gene is TRBJ2-7, the V gene TRBV24-1; the match to TRBD2 covers 10 bases. The CDR3 consists of 18 residues. V lost 4 bases, J lost 0 bases, and 11 bases stayed unmatched. Germline CDR1 is KGHDR and CDR2 is SFDVKD. The CDR3 DNA sequence: TGTGCCACCAGTGAAGAAAGACTAGCGGGCTTGAGCTCCTACGAGCAGTACTTC. Its translation: CATSEERLAGLSSYEQYF.

This clonotype was observed many times. V usage is TRBV5-1 and J usage is TRBJ1-1; no clear D gene. The ends were cut back, 0 bases at V and 0 bases at J, with 12 bases in the middle. The CDR3 has 16 residues. Germline CDR1 reads SGHRS; CDR2 reads YFSETQ. The CDR3 DNA is TGCGCCAGCAGCTTGGAGCTCAGCAGCATGAACACTGAAGCTTTCTTT. Its translation is CASSLELSSMNTEAFF.

This clonotype showed up many times. The chain employs TRBV9 and TRBJ2-3; 8 bases are shared with TRBD2. The CDR3 covers 17 residues. From germline, CDR1 is SGDLS and CDR2 YYNGEE. Germline trimming cut 0 bases from V and 2 bases from J; bases unmatched to any gene: 8. As DNA, the CDR3 is TGTGCCAGCAGCGTAGATTCCGAGCGGGGGAACACAGATACGCAGTATTTT. It yields the protein CASSVDSERGNTDTQYF. The variable domain in full, with the rest retrieved from reference TRBV9 and TRBJ2-3, is DSGVTQTPKHLITATGQRVTLRCSPRSGDLSVYWYQQSLDQGLQFLIQYYNGEERAKGNILERFSAQQFPDLHSELNLSSLELGDSALYFCASSVDSERGNTDTQYFGPGTRLTVL.

The table lists this clonotype with many counts. J is TRBJ2-1 and V is TRBV7-9, with D hard to call. Germline CDR1 reads SEHNR; CDR2 reads FQNEAQ (reference sequence). The CDR3 sequence is 16 residues long. Trimming pared 1 base from V and 8 bases from J, leaving 18 bases between. This CDR3 is CASSLGLASPGHEQFF. Written as DNA, the CDR3 is TGTGCCAGCAGCTTAGGTTTGGCTTCCCCCGGCCATGAGCAGTTCTTC.

This clonotype has a count of ten or more. The rearrangement uses TRBV5-6 and TRBJ2-5; D ambiguous. Germline V gene lookup returns CDR1 SGHDT and CDR2 YYEEEE. The CDR3 totals 16 residues. The V and J ends lost 0 bases and 0 bases respectively, with 12 bases between them. Here the CDR3 reads CASSLAMTRDQETQYF. CDR3 bases: TGTGCCAGCAGCTTGGCGATGACCCGGGACCAAGAGACCCAGTACTTC. Full variable domain (remainder filled in from reference TRBV5-6 and TRBJ2-5): DAGVTQSPTHLIKTRGQQVTLRCSPKSGHDTVSWYQQALGQGPQFIFQYYEEEERQRGNFPDRFSGHQFPNYSSELNVNALLLGDSALYLCASSLAMTRDQETQYFGPGTRLLVL.

This clonotype was seen many times. J is TRBJ2-5 and V is TRBV11-2, with 12 bases fitting TRBD2. The CDR3 has 14 residues. The V gene's germline CDR1 is SGHAT and CDR2 FQNNGV. The junction had 2 bases not matched to a gene; V was cut back by 6 bases and J by 3 bases. In DNA form, the CDR3 reads TGTGCCAGCAGGCGACTAGCGGGAGAAGAGACCCAGTACTTC. Protein: CASRRLAGEETQYF. Full variable domain (remainder filled in from reference TRBV11-2 and TRBJ2-5): EAGVAQSPRYKIIEKRQSVAFWCNPISGHATLYWYQQILGQGPKLLIQFQNNGVVDDSQLPKDRFSAERLKGVDSTLKIQPAKLEDSAVYLCASRRLAGEETQYFGPGTRLLVL.

This clonotype was observed at least ten times. This chain connects TRBV20-1 to TRBJ1-6; D gene unclear. Per germline, CDR1 DFQATT and CDR2 SNEGSKA (reference sequence). This CDR3 is built from 13 residues. Trimming took 5 bases from V and 7 from J, leaving 12 bases between them. The CDR3 reads CSAHPDLNSPLHF. In DNA, the CDR3 is TGCAGTGCTCACCCAGACTTAAATTCACCCCTCCACTTT.

This clonotype was seen at least ten times. The J gene is TRBJ1-3, the V gene TRBV7-2, with 7 bases matching TRBD1. V gave up 6 bases and J gave up 0 bases; unmatched junction bases: 2. Germline CDR1 is SGHTA and CDR2 is FQGNSA. The length of the CDR3 is 14 residues. The CDR3 DNA reads as TGTGCCAGCAGTCGACAGGGCTCTGGAAACACCATATATTTT. Translating it yields CASSRQGSGNTIYF. Full variable domain (outside the CDR3, taken from reference TRBV7-2 and TRBJ1-3): GAGVSQSPSNKVTEKGKDVELRCDPISGHTALYWYRQSLGQGLEFLIYFQGNSAPDKSGLPSDRFSAERTGGSVSTLTIQRTQQEDSAVYLCASSRQGSGNTIYFGEGSWLTVV.

This clonotype was seen repeatedly, ten times or more. The gene calls are TRBV5-1 and TRBJ2-1; 11 nucleotides agree with TRBD2. This CDR3 has 18 amino acids. The junction had 14 bases not matched to a gene; V was cut back by 4 bases and J by 5 bases. Per germline, CDR1 SGHRS and CDR2 YFSETQ. The CDR3: CASSASRFLAGGNNEQFF. The CDR3 DNA reads TGCGCCAGCAGCGCCAGCCGGTTCCTAGCGGGAGGAAACAATGAGCAGTTCTTC.